Sequencing of this T cell receptor (beta chain) was carried out in a study of vaccination and CD4 T cells after COVID-19. The overall study: Convalescent participants consisted of six males and four females, two being Hispanic. Post-vaccine sample collection happened at a median of roughly 72 days after dose two, ranging 14 to 241. Findings and limits, study-wide: Vaccine-specific clones in convalescent patients were spike mono-reactive in 304 of 307 cases.

Germline V gene data show CDR1 as SGHTA and CDR2 as FQGTGA. The CDR3 is made up of 18 amino acids. The J segment lost 5 bases and the V segment lost 5 bases, leaving 18 bases of the junction unmatched. With the Oncomine TCR Beta short-read assay, DNA from cultured CD4+ T cells was sequenced. TCRdb re-analysed the PCR reads in MiXCR, keeping a single row per CDR3 protein. The sample has approximately 13,000 distinct CDR3 sequences; about 29% are singletons. Worth noting for this clonotype: Its specificity is unknown.

Treatment described: approximately nine-day PBMC culture with coronavirus spike peptide pools or control peptides (ViraFEST assay). TCR sequencing followed the expansion of antigen-specific T cells with peptide pools in ViraFEST. The sequencing here drew on CD4+ T cells from blood, cultured in vitro, taken before SARS-CoV-2 vaccination. The receptor comes from a human donor who received a COVID-19 vaccine. V is TRBV7-3 and J is TRBJ2-1; 7 positions match TRBD2. DNA of the CDR3: TGTGCCAGCAGCCCGATGGGGTCCGGGACTACGATTCACAATGAGCAGTTCTTC. It is translated as CASSPMGSGTTIHNEQFF.